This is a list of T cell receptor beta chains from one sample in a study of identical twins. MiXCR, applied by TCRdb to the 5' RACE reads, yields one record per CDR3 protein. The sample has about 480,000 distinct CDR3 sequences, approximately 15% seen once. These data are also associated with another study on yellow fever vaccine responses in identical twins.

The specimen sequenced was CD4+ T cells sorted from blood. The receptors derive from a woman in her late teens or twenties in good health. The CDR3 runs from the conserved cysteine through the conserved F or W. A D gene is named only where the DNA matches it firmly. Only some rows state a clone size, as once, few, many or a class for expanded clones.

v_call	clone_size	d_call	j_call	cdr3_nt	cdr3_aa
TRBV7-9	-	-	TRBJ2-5	TGTGCCAGCAGCCTGACAGACCCCCAAGAGACCCAGTACTTC	CASSLTDPQETQYF
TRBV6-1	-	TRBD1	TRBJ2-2	TGTGCCAGCAGAAGAGGTCGCATTCGGACAGGGAGTCACGGGGAGCTGTTTTTT	CASRRGRIRTGSHGELFF
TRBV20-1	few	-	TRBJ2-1	TGCAGTGCAAGTAGGGGAGCGGGCCAGTTCTTC	CSASRGAGQFF
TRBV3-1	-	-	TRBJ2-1	TGTGCCAGCAGCCAAGGCAAGAACAGGGCAGGGAACAATGAGCAGTTCTTC	CASSQGKNRAGNNEQFF
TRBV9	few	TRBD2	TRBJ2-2	TGTGCCAGCAGCGTAACTAGCGGGGGGTCGAACACCGGGGAGCTGTTTTTT	CASSVTSGGSNTGELFF
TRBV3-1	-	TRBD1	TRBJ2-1	TGTGCCAGCAGCCAAGGGGTGACAGGGAATGAGCAGTTCTTC	CASSQGVTGNEQFF
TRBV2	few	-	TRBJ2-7	TGTGCCAGCAGTTTGTGGGGCCAGTCGATCGAGCAGTACTTC	CASSLWGQSIEQYF
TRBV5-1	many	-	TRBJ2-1	TGCGCCAGCAGCCTCCTAGACCCCTCCTACAATGAGCAGTTCTTC	CASSLLDPSYNEQFF
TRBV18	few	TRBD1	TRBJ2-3	TGTGCCAGCTCTCCACCGACGACAGGGGCCCCAGATACGCAGTATTTT	CASSPPTTGAPDTQYF
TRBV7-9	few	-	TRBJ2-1	TGTGCCAGCAGCTTCGGAGGTGCTGAGCAGTTCTTC	CASSFGGAEQFF
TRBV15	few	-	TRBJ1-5	TGTGCCACCAGCAGAGAACCTTTGGGACAGCCCCAGCATTTT	CATSREPLGQPQHF
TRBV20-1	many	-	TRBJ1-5	TGCAGTGCCGGTATTCCGGGGGCGAGGGTCAATCAGCCCCAGCATTTT	CSAGIPGARVNQPQHF
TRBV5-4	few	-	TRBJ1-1	TGTGCCAGCAGCACAGCTTCCCGGTCGAACACTGAAGCTTTCTTT	CASSTASRSNTEAFF
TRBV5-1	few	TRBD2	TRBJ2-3	TGCGCCAGCAGCTCCCCGGGGGGGGGCTCGATGGATACGCAGTATTTT	CASSSPGGGSMDTQYF
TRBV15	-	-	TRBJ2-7	TGTGCCACCAGCACCCCCCGCCAGCGACAGTACTTC	CATSTPRQRQYF
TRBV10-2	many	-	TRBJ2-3	TGCGCCAGCAGTGACTATCGTGGGGGATTGACAGATACGCAGTATTTT	CASSDYRGGLTDTQYF
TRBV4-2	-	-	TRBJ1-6	TGTGCCAGCAGTCTCGACACCTCCAATTCACCCCTCCACTTT	CASSLDTSNSPLHF
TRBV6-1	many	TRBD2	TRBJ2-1	TGTGCCAGCCGCCGAACCGGGACTAGCGGGAGGTACAATGAGCAGTTCTTC	CASRRTGTSGRYNEQFF
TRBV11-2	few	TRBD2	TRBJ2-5	TGTGCCAGCAGCTTCCGGACTAGCCAAGAGACCCAGTACTTC	CASSFRTSQETQYF
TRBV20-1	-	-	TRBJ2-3	TGCAGTGTACCGAGGCGGGAAACAGATACGCAGTATTTT	CSVPRRETDTQYF
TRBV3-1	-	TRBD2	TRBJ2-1	TGTGCCAGCAGCAATCGGGACTATAACCCCTACAATGAGCAGTTCTTC	CASSNRDYNPYNEQFF
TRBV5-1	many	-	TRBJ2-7	TGCGCCAGCAGCTTCTTTCGGGGCTCCTACGAGCAGTACTTC	CASSFFRGSYEQYF
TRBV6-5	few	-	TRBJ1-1	TGTGCCAGCAGTTCCATAAACACCATCATGAACACTGAAGCTTTCTTT	CASSSINTIMNTEAFF
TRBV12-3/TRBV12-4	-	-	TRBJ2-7	TGTGCCAGCAGTTTATTGGTTGGGGACACCCCTCGGGAGCAGTACTTC	CASSLLVGDTPREQYF
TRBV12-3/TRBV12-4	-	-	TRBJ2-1	TGTGCCAGCTGGGCTAGCCGGGGTATATACAATGAGCAGTTCTTC	CASWASRGIYNEQFF
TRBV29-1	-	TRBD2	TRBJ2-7	TGCAGCGTCTCCGGGACTAGCTACGAGCAGTACTTC	CSVSGTSYEQYF
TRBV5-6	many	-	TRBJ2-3	TGTGCCAGCAGCTTCGTGGCTAGGAACACAGATACGCAGTATTTT	CASSFVARNTDTQYF
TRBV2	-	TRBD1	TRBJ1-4	TGTGCCAGCAGTCTACCGGGACAGGGGAATGAAAAACTGTTTTTT	CASSLPGQGNEKLFF
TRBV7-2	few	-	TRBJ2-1	TGTGCCAGCAGCTTGGAGTGGGGGGACAATGAGCAGTTCTTC	CASSLEWGDNEQFF
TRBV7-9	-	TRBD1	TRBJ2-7	TGTGCCAGCAGCTCCGGACAGGGGACCCCCTACGAGCAGTACTTC	CASSSGQGTPYEQYF
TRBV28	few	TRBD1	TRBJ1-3	TGTGCCATCCGCCCCGGGACAGGGGATGGAAACACCATATATTTT	CAIRPGTGDGNTIYF
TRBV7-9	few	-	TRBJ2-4	TGTGCCAGCAGCCCAAGCCCTCAGCAGTCGGCCAAAAACATTCAGTACTTC	CASSPSPQQSAKNIQYF
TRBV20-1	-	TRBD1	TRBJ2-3	TGCAGTGCTGGGGCCCACAGGGGGCATGGGTCAGATACGCAGTATTTT	CSAGAHRGHGSDTQYF
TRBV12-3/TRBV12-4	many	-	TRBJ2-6	TGTGCCAGCAGCAAATCTGGGGCCAACGTCCTGACTTTC	CASSKSGANVLTF
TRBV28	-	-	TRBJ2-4	TGTGCCAGCAGTTTCCCAGCGATGGGCAAAAACATTCAGTACTTC	CASSFPAMGKNIQYF